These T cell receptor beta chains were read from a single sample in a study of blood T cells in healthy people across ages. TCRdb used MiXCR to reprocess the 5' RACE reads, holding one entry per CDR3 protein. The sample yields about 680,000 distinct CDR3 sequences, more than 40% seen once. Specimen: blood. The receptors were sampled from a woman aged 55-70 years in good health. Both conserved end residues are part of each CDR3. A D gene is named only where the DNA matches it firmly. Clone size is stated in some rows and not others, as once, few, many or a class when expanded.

CDR3 DNA: TGTGCCAGCAGCTTTAACGGGAGGGAGACCCAGTACTTC
CDR3 protein: CASSFNGRETQYF
V gene: TRBV7-2
clone size: few
J gene: TRBJ2-5
D gene: TRBD2

CDR3 DNA: TGTGCCAGCAGTTTGGGGGGGGCGTATTCACCCCTCCACTTT
CDR3 protein: CASSLGGAYSPLHF
V gene: TRBV12-3/TRBV12-4
clone size: few
J gene: TRBJ1-6
D gene: -

CDR3 DNA: TGCAGTGCTAGTCCCCGGACAGGGGCTGGCACCGGGGAGCTGTTTTTT
CDR3 protein: CSASPRTGAGTGELFF
V gene: TRBV20-1
clone size: -
J gene: TRBJ2-2
D gene: TRBD1

CDR3 DNA: TGTGCCAGCAGTTCTCTAGCGGGAAACTACGAGCAGTACTTC
CDR3 protein: CASSSLAGNYEQYF
V gene: TRBV12-3/TRBV12-4
clone size: -
J gene: TRBJ2-7
D gene: TRBD2

CDR3 DNA: TGCGCCAGCAGCTTGGCCGGCGGTTATTACAATGAGCAGTTCTTC
CDR3 protein: CASSLAGGYYNEQFF
V gene: TRBV5-1
clone size: -
J gene: TRBJ2-1
D gene: -

CDR3 DNA: TGTGCCAGCAGTGAGGGTCCGGCAGCAGGGGCCTATGGCTACACCTTC
CDR3 protein: CASSEGPAAGAYGYTF
V gene: TRBV2
clone size: many
J gene: TRBJ1-2
D gene: -

CDR3 DNA: TGTGCCAGCAGCCCGATGGAAGGCACTGAAGCTTTCTTT
CDR3 protein: CASSPMEGTEAFF
V gene: TRBV7-2
clone size: few
J gene: TRBJ1-1
D gene: -

CDR3 DNA: TGCAGTGCTAGTCTTGGCTACACCTTC
CDR3 protein: CSASLGYTF
V gene: TRBV20-1
clone size: few
J gene: TRBJ1-2
D gene: -

CDR3 DNA: TGCAGTGCCCCCAAGGCCAGCGGGAGCACAGATACGCAGTATTTT
CDR3 protein: CSAPKASGSTDTQYF
V gene: TRBV20-1
clone size: -
J gene: TRBJ2-3
D gene: -

CDR3 DNA: TGTGCCGGGACCGAGGAGTCCTACGAGCAGTACTTC
CDR3 protein: CAGTEESYEQYF
V gene: TRBV30
clone size: -
J gene: TRBJ2-7
D gene: -

CDR3 DNA: TGTGCCAGCATTCACGGCGGGAGGGCCAACGAGCAGTTCTTC
CDR3 protein: CASIHGGRANEQFF
V gene: TRBV6-1
clone size: many
J gene: TRBJ2-1
D gene: TRBD2

CDR3 DNA: TGTGCCACCAGCAGAGCCCGGGACAGCCCCGGACAAGAGACCCAGTACTTC
CDR3 protein: CATSRARDSPGQETQYF
V gene: TRBV15
clone size: few
J gene: TRBJ2-5
D gene: TRBD1

CDR3 DNA: TGTGCCAGCAGGGGCAGGACCCTGAATGAAAAACTGTTTTTT
CDR3 protein: CASRGRTLNEKLFF
V gene: TRBV12-3/TRBV12-4
clone size: -
J gene: TRBJ1-4
D gene: -

CDR3 DNA: TGCGCCAGCAACCTTAATGACCGGGGCGAGCAGTACTTC
CDR3 protein: CASNLNDRGEQYF
V gene: TRBV5-1
clone size: many
J gene: TRBJ2-7
D gene: -

CDR3 DNA: TGTGCCAGCAGGTGGGGGTTCGATGGCTACACCTTC
CDR3 protein: CASRWGFDGYTF
V gene: TRBV4-2
clone size: many
J gene: TRBJ1-2
D gene: -

CDR3 DNA: TGTGCCAGCAGCAGTGCCCAGGGGGCGGTGGATGGCTACACCTTC
CDR3 protein: CASSSAQGAVDGYTF
V gene: TRBV7-2
clone size: -
J gene: TRBJ1-2
D gene: TRBD1

CDR3 DNA: TGTGCCAGCAGCGTAGGTACTAGCGGGACTGGGGCCAACGTCCTGACTTTC
CDR3 protein: CASSVGTSGTGANVLTF
V gene: TRBV9
clone size: -
J gene: TRBJ2-6
D gene: TRBD2

CDR3 DNA: TGTGCCAGCAGCTTAGCGAAAAAGGGACGGGTCACTGAAGCTTTCTTT
CDR3 protein: CASSLAKKGRVTEAFF
V gene: TRBV7-9
clone size: -
J gene: TRBJ1-1
D gene: -

CDR3 DNA: TGCAGTGCTAGAGATGGCACCCAAGAGACCCAGTACTTC
CDR3 protein: CSARDGTQETQYF
V gene: TRBV20-1
clone size: few
J gene: TRBJ2-5
D gene: -

CDR3 DNA: TGCGCCAGCAGCCACCGGGACACCTCCTACGAGCAGTACTTC
CDR3 protein: CASSHRDTSYEQYF
V gene: TRBV4-3
clone size: few
J gene: TRBJ2-7
D gene: -

CDR3 DNA: TGCAGTGCCACCCCAGGGATCTCCTACAATGAGCAGTTCTTC
CDR3 protein: CSATPGISYNEQFF
V gene: TRBV20-1
clone size: -
J gene: TRBJ2-1
D gene: -

CDR3 DNA: TGTGCCAGCAGCCAGACAGGGGTCGGGGCCGAGCAGTACTTC
CDR3 protein: CASSQTGVGAEQYF
V gene: TRBV14
clone size: -
J gene: TRBJ2-7
D gene: TRBD1

CDR3 DNA: TGCAGCGTTAAGGGCGGTCCCGGGGAGCTGTTTTTT
CDR3 protein: CSVKGGPGELFF
V gene: TRBV29-1
clone size: few
J gene: TRBJ2-2
D gene: -

CDR3 DNA: TGCGCCAGCAGCCAACAGGGGACTGCCAAAAACATTCAGTACTTC
CDR3 protein: CASSQQGTAKNIQYF
V gene: TRBV4-3
clone size: -
J gene: TRBJ2-4
D gene: -

CDR3 DNA: TGTGCCAGCAGGTCGCTTTGGACTGAGGCTTTCTTT
CDR3 protein: CASRSLWTEAFF
V gene: TRBV2
clone size: -
J gene: TRBJ1-1
D gene: -

CDR3 DNA: TGTGCCAGCAGCCCCGGCTCCATAGATACGCAGTATTTT
CDR3 protein: CASSPGSIDTQYF
V gene: TRBV7-3
clone size: many
J gene: TRBJ2-3
D gene: -

CDR3 DNA: TGCAGTGCTGTGTTAGCGGGAGGGGTTTACGAGCAGTACTTC
CDR3 protein: CSAVLAGGVYEQYF
V gene: TRBV20-1
clone size: -
J gene: TRBJ2-7
D gene: TRBD2

CDR3 DNA: TGTGCCATCAGTGATCTCGGGACGGGACAAAATCCCTACGAGCAGTACTTC
CDR3 protein: CAISDLGTGQNPYEQYF
V gene: TRBV10-3
clone size: -
J gene: TRBJ2-7
D gene: -

CDR3 DNA: TGTGCCAGCAGCTTCTCCCCCCAGACAGCCTACAATGAGCAGTTCTTC
CDR3 protein: CASSFSPQTAYNEQFF
V gene: TRBV7-2
clone size: -
J gene: TRBJ2-1
D gene: -

CDR3 DNA: TGTGCCACCGGGTTATCCTACAATGAGCAGTTCTTC
CDR3 protein: CATGLSYNEQFF
V gene: TRBV28
clone size: -
J gene: TRBJ2-1
D gene: -

CDR3 DNA: TGCAGTGCTAGAGAAGGGGGCCCTGAAGCTTTCTTT
CDR3 protein: CSAREGGPEAFF
V gene: TRBV20-1
clone size: -
J gene: TRBJ1-1
D gene: TRBD1

CDR3 DNA: TGCAGCGGTGGGACGGCTGGTGGCTATGGCTACACCTTC
CDR3 protein: CSGGTAGGYGYTF
V gene: TRBV29-1
clone size: -
J gene: TRBJ1-2
D gene: -

CDR3 DNA: TGTGCCAGCAGTTCCCCCGGACAGAGGGAGACCCAGTACTTC
CDR3 protein: CASSSPGQRETQYF
V gene: TRBV28
clone size: -
J gene: TRBJ2-5
D gene: -

CDR3 DNA: TGCAGTGCTAGAGATCGGTGGCAGGGGGTAGGGAACATTCAGTACTTC
CDR3 protein: CSARDRWQGVGNIQYF
V gene: TRBV20-1
clone size: few
J gene: TRBJ2-4
D gene: TRBD1

CDR3 DNA: TGCAGTGCTAGACCCGAGCTTACAGGGGGAGAGACCCAGTACTTC
CDR3 protein: CSARPELTGGETQYF
V gene: TRBV20-1
clone size: -
J gene: TRBJ2-5
D gene: TRBD1